Each of the 16 T cell receptor beta chains below was sequenced from the same sample in a study of cytomegalovirus exposure and HLA in healthy donors. Primers included in the PCR were 60 Vbeta and 13 Jbeta primers. Repertoires were generated with immunoSEQ multiplex PCR, while TCRdb's copy carries only in-frame clones and drops some. The repertoire consists of approximately 150,000 clones, with more than 60% occurring once and the leading ten covering around 1.5%. The sequenced material came from PBMCs. Source of these receptors: a female donor in good health and CMV-seronegative.

This clone appeared a single time. This chain uses TRBV11-3 with TRBJ2-7; 7 positions agree with TRBD1. Trimming took 0 bases from V and 7 from J; bases not matched to a gene: 12. The CDR3 has 16 residues. The germline gives CDR1 SGHNT, CDR2 YENEEA. In DNA form, the CDR3 reads TGTGCCAGCAGCTTAGATTGGGACAGTGCTCTTGGGGAGCAGTACTTC. This gives the protein CASSLDWDSALGEQYF.

The chain is built from TRBV12-5 and TRBJ1-1; D unclear. Trimming left V 3 bases short and J 3 bases short, with 8 bases between. This CDR3 contains 13 residues. Germline-derived CDR1 and CDR2 are LGHNT and FRNRAP. The DNA of the CDR3 is TGTGCTAGTGGTTTCAGTTTTGACACTGAAGCTTTCTTT. It encodes CASGFSFDTEAFF.

This rearrangement joins TRBV28 to TRBJ1-5, with 11 bases matching TRBD1. Trimming at V came to 4 bases and at J to 0 bases, leaving 8 bases not matched to a gene. The CDR3 has 18 amino acids. Germline V gene sequence: CDR1 MDHEN, CDR2 SYDVKM. The CDR3 loop reads CASSSGTGGSYSNQPQHF. CDR3 DNA sequence: TGTGCCAGCAGTTCTGGGACAGGGGGGAGTTATAGCAATCAGCCCCAGCATTTT.

The genes are TRBV28 and TRBJ1-1; no clear D. The CDR3 spans 12 residues. CDR1 MDHEN and CDR2 SYDVKM come from the germline V gene. V lost 1 base to trimming and J lost 8 bases, with 8 bases between them. As DNA, the CDR3 is TGTGCCAGCAGTTTATTGGCCAGGGAAGCTTTCTTT. Its translation is CASSLLAREAFF.

V usage is TRBV5-8 and J usage is TRBJ2-7, with 7 nucleotides matching TRBD1. The V gene's germline CDR1 is SGHTS and CDR2 YDEGEE. V gave up 6 bases and J gave up 2 bases; unmatched junction bases: 11. This CDR3 comprises 15 residues. The DNA of the CDR3 is TGTGCCAGCACTAGACAGGGTGGAATGGCCTACGAGCAGTACTTC. Translated, it gives CASTRQGGMAYEQYF.

The chain employs TRBV10-3 and TRBJ2-3; 9 bases line up with TRBD1. Germline-derived CDR1 and CDR2 are ENHRY and SYGVKD. With V trimmed by 6 bases and J by 4 bases, 5 bases remained unmatched. The CDR3 runs 14 residues. DNA of the CDR3: TGTGCCATCAGAGACAGGGGGATTTCAGATACGCAGTATTTT. This sequence encodes CAIRDRGISDTQYF.

The rearrangement links TRBV7-2 to TRBJ2-5, with TRBD1 matching 11 bases. The better agreement between TRBJ2-7 and the DNA end casts doubt on the J call. This CDR3 is 14 amino acids long. Per germline, CDR1 SGHTA and CDR2 FQGNSA. Here the CDR3 reads CASSLGQGVNEQYF. Here the CDR3 DNA reads TGTGCCAGCAGCTTGGGACAGGGGGTTAACGAGCAGTACTTC.

The count of this clone is one. The chain has TRBV27 and TRBJ1-2, with D perhaps matching TRBD1 (5 bases). Trimming took 6 bases from V and 8 from J, leaving 13 bases between them. The germline V gene encodes CDR1 MNHEY and CDR2 SMNVEV (reference sequence). The CDR3 covers 12 residues. This CDR3 reads CASRGRGSGYTF. The CDR3 DNA is TGTGCCAGCAGGGGGCGGGGGAGCGGCTACACCTTC.

The sample holds a few counts of this clone. The V and J genes are TRBV29-1 and TRBJ2-7; 12 nucleotides align to TRBD2. The CDR3 sequence is 14 residues long. CDR1 is SQVTM and CDR2 is ANQGSEA in the germline V gene. Trimming removed 4 bases from V and 5 bases from J; junction bases left unmatched: 6. The CDR3 region is CSVATSGGMNEQYF. The DNA for the CDR3 is TGCAGCGTTGCGACTAGCGGGGGTATGAACGAGCAGTACTTC.

This sequence joins TRBV27 and TRBJ2-7; TRBD2 matches 7 bases. V was pared by 3 bases and J by 3 bases, with 8 bases of the junction left unmatched. Germline CDR1 MNHEY, CDR2 SMNVEV (reference sequence). This CDR3 has 15 residues. The CDR3 sequence: CASSFAAGELYEQYF. The CDR3 DNA reads TGTGCCAGCAGTTTCGCTGCGGGGGAACTCTACGAGCAGTACTTC.

The rearrangement joins TRBV11-2 to TRBJ1-4, with D possibly matching TRBD1 (5 bases). The V end was cut by 5 bases, the J end by 7 bases, with 11 bases between. This CDR3 is 13 amino acids long. Germline assignment: CDR1 SGHAT and CDR2 FQNNGV. The CDR3: CASSLRTSEKLFF. The CDR3 DNA reads TGTGCCAGCAGCCTACGGACAAGTGAAAAACTGTTTTTT.

The chain recombines TRBV19 with TRBJ1-4; a weak D match, TRBD1 (6 bases). Trimming pared 2 bases from V and 8 bases from J, leaving 15 bases between. The germline V gene encodes CDR1 LNHDA and CDR2 SQIVND (reference sequence). The CDR3 covers 15 residues. The CDR3 region has the DNA TGTGCCAGTAGTATAACAGGGACGGTGGAAGAAAAACTGTTTTTT. Its translation is CASSITGTVEEKLFF.

This chain connects TRBV13 to TRBJ2-7; 9 bases fit TRBD1. This CDR3 contains 15 residues. Germline values: CDR1 PRHDT, CDR2 FYEKMQ (reference sequence). Losses at the gene ends were 5 bases for V and 6 bases for J; bases not matched to a gene: 11. This chain's CDR3 is CASSRGTGNFGEQYF. The CDR3 DNA follows: TGTGCCAGCAGCCGCGGGACAGGGAACTTCGGCGAGCAGTACTTC.

The rearrangement uses TRBV5-1 and TRBJ2-5; a possible D gene is TRBD1 (6 bases). Trimming shortened V by 4 bases and J by 5 bases, and 21 bases separated the two germline ends. Germline V CDR1 and CDR2: SGHRS, YFSETQ. The CDR3 extends over 16 amino acids. This CDR3 reads CASSHPSQGWGETQYF. The CDR3 DNA reads as TGCGCCAGCAGCCACCCCTCACAGGGATGGGGGGAGACCCAGTACTTC.

This chain links TRBV7-9 with TRBJ2-7; 13 bases fit TRBD2. V shed 5 bases, J shed 5 bases, and the junction held 15 bases outside the gene matches. The CDR3 has 18 residues. Germline V gene sequence: CDR1 SEHNR, CDR2 FQNEAQ (reference sequence). Here the CDR3 DNA reads TGTGCCAGCAGCCGTGGGACTAGCGGGGTTGTGGTATCTGACGAGCAGTACTTC. This codes for CASSRGTSGVVVSDEQYF. Variable domain in full (rest from reference TRBV7-9 and TRBJ2-7): DTGVSQNPRHKITKRGQNVTFRCDPISEHNRLYWYRQTLGQGPEFLTYFQNEAQLEKSRLLSDRFSAERPKGSFSTLEIQRTEQGDSAMYLCASSRGTSGVVVSDEQYFGPGTRLTVT.

This clone was counted only a few times. The chain employs TRBV6-6 and TRBJ1-2; 7 bases line up with TRBD1. The junction had 7 bases not matched to a gene; V was cut back by 3 bases and J by 3 bases. The CDR3 contains 15 residues. The germline V gene encodes CDR1 MNHNY and CDR2 SVGAGI (reference sequence). The DNA for the CDR3 is TGTGCCAGCAGTTATTCGGAGGGGGCACACTATGGCTACACCTTC. Amino acid sequence: CASSYSEGAHYGYTF.